This TCR beta chain comes out of a study of beta chain features in type 1 diabetes. V trimming: 2 bases; J trimming: 10 bases; junction bases outside the gene matches: 12. There are 16 residues in the CDR3. From germline, CDR1 is LGHNA and CDR2 YNFKEQ. Regarding the study as a whole: VDJ junctions from type 1 diabetes patients carried fewer insertions and larger deletions. Moderate but significant shortening of TCRB CDR3s was recorded in all four CD4+ subsets from Type 1 diabetes patients. A cDNA-based sequencing approach could over-represent cells with high TCR expression.

Concerning this clone: Its specificity is not known.

The entirety of the isolated RNA underwent reverse transcription, so expressed TCRB transcripts were sequenced. Only in-frame clones appear in the TCRdb table, and some are missing; sequencing was by immunoSEQ multiplex PCR. The sample holds some 47,000 clones, roughly 48% seen once. V usage is TRBV4-2 and J usage is TRBJ2-1, with 9 positions matching TRBD1. The receptor was isolated from a man aged 25 to 40 with type 1 diabetes. The sequenced sample was stem cell memory CD4+ T cells from blood. DNA for the CDR3: TGTGCCAGCAGCCAAAGCCGGGACAGGGTAGTAGGGGAGCAGTTCTTC. Its protein is CASSQSRDRVVGEQFF.